This record concerns one T cell receptor beta chain sequence. Its antigen is unidentified. Every subset's genomic DNA went evenly onto several immunoSEQ plates. Only in-frame clones appear in the TCRdb table, and some are missing; sequencing was by immunoSEQ multiplex PCR. Seen here are about 1.5 million clones, approximately 98% observed once, and the top ten hold approximately 0.45%. Germline V CDR1 and CDR2: MNHEY, SMNVEV (reference sequence). The CDR3 consists of 16 residues. The ends were cut back, 8 bases at V and 0 bases at J, with 20 bases in the middle. This specimen comes from a study of shared clonotypes between healthy human individuals. The CD4+ fraction was divided into a CD45RA+ naive subset and a CD45RA-negative memory subset. Study-level findings and limits: Sorted-subset samples were not fully sequenced, rarefaction indicated. Against clonotypes common to all four donors, non-shared ones had lower generation probabilities.

The TCR was taken from a man aged 25-45 years in good health. The chain links TRBV27 to TRBJ2-7; TRBD2 is a possible D gene (5 bases). Sequencing was done on a sample of naive CD4+ T cells sorted from blood. Noted subset: CD45RA+ positively selected. The CDR3 sequence is CASGTLRAIASYEQYF. The CDR3 DNA reads TGTGCCAGCGGTACCCTGAGGGCCATAGCCTCCTACGAGCAGTACTTC.